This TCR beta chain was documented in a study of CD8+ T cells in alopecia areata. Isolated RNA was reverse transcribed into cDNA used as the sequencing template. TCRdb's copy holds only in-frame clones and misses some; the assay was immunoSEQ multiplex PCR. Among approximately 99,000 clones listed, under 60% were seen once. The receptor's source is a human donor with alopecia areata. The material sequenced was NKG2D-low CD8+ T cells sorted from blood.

Written as DNA, the CDR3 is TGTGCCAGCAGCTTAGTGTTAGGGGACCCGAAGCGGTCTGGCTACACCTTC. Translating gives CASSLVLGDPKRSGYTF. The chain joins TRBV13 to TRBJ1-2; weak D call: TRBD1 (5 bases). There are 17 residues in the CDR3. The germline CDR1 and CDR2 sequences are PRHDT and FYEKMQ (reference sequence). Trimming took off 1 base at V and 7 bases at J, with 22 bases between the two ends.